Reported below is one T cell receptor (beta chain). Its antigen remains unidentified. This entry belongs to a study of cytomegalovirus exposure and HLA in healthy donors. Study summary: When 350 to 500 donors were genotyped, roughly 82% of them were found to fall in the Caucasian-associated ancestry cluster. Whole-study results and caveats: Most subjects had HLA-A and HLA-B alleles reportedly predicted accurately by TCR beta sequences.

The CDR3 is made up of 14 amino acids. Trimming removed 0 bases at V and 5 bases at J, with 10 bases between. Looked up from germline, CDR1 is MNHNY and CDR2 is SVGAGI (reference sequence). 60 Vbeta and 13 Jbeta primers were used in PCR. TCRdb's table, derived via immunoSEQ multiplex PCR, lists solely in-frame clones and lacks some. This table has over 80,000 clones, 60% to 75% appearing once. The rearrangement joins TRBV6-6 to TRBJ1-1; D remains ambiguous. The clonotype was recovered from a female donor in good health and CMV-seropositive. The sample consisted of PBMCs. The CDR3 is CASSYSGRGTEAFF. CDR3 nucleotides: TGTGCCAGCAGTTACTCGGGTAGAGGAACTGAAGCTTTCTTT.